A selection of T cell receptor beta chains follows, all from one sample in a study of cytomegalovirus exposure and HLA in healthy donors. The data were produced by immunoSEQ multiplex PCR, yet TCRdb's version contains in-frame clones alone and is incomplete. This sample has roughly 190,000 clones, with about four fifths found just once. Material for sequencing was PBMCs. The receptors shown here come from a female donor in good health and CMV-seronegative. Both conserved end residues are part of each CDR3. The D gene is left open where the match is weak. Rows give clone size only sometimes, using once, few, many, or a class for an expanded clone.

d_call j_call clone_size v_call cdr3_nt cdr3_aa
. TRBJ2-1 . TRBV11-1 TGTGCCAGCAGCTTAGAGGTAGCCGGTGAGCAGTTCTTC CASSLEVAGEQFF
TRBD1 TRBJ1-1 . TRBV30 TGTGCCTGTTGGACAGGGATCACCCGATTGAACACTGAAGCTTTCTTT CACWTGITRLNTEAFF
. TRBJ2-5 . TRBV5-1 TGCGCCAGCAGCTTCACAGACCAAGAGACCCAGTACTTC CASSFTDQETQYF
TRBD1 TRBJ2-7 . TRBV11-1 TGTGCCAGCAGCTTACAGGGGGCGGGTTCCTACGAGCAGTACTTC CASSLQGAGSYEQYF
TRBD1 TRBJ1-4 . TRBV7-9 TGTTCCAGCAGCATAGGATCGGGACAGGGTGCCCAAAATGAAAAACTGTTTTTT CSSSIGSGQGAQNEKLFF
TRBD1 TRBJ1-2 . TRBV7-9 TGTTCCAGCAACGTTGGACAGGACTATGGCTACACCTTC CSSNVGQDYGYTF
. TRBJ2-7 . TRBV19 TGTGCCAGTAGCGCCGGGACTTCCTACGAGCAGTACTTC CASSAGTSYEQYF
. TRBJ2-2 few TRBV7-7 TGTGCTAGCAGCTTAGCTGGGGGCGTCGGCGGGGAGCTGTTTTTT CASSLAGGVGGELFF
. TRBJ1-5 . TRBV5-1 TGCGCCAGCAGCTTGGCGGCAGGGGATCAGCCCCAGCATTTT CASSLAAGDQPQHF
. TRBJ2-2 . TRBV7-8 TGTGCCAGCACGCCCTTAAATAATCTGGGACTGGCGAACACCGGGGAGCTGTTTTTT CASTPLNNLGLANTGELFF
. TRBJ1-6 . TRBV6-5 TGTGCCAGCAGTTACTCGGTAGGGACCGGGGGTTCACCCCTCCACTTT CASSYSVGTGGSPLHF
TRBD1 TRBJ2-7 few TRBV18 TGTGCCAGCTCACAGACAACAGGGGGCTACGAGCAGTACTTC CASSQTTGGYEQYF
. TRBJ2-7 . TRBV5-4 TGTGCCAGCAGCTTCACAGCCACCCCGGACGAGCAGTACTTC CASSFTATPDEQYF
TRBD1 TRBJ2-5 . TRBV28 TGTGCCAGCAAAGGACAGGGTCGGGGAGAGCAGTACTTC CASKGQGRGEQYF
TRBD1 TRBJ1-1 . TRBV27 TGTGCCAGCACCCCGGGGACAGGGAGAACTGAAGCTTTCTTT CASTPGTGRTEAFF
. TRBJ1-1 . TRBV7-2 TGTGCCAGCAGCTCCCACCCACCCCCCAGACAGTTTGAAGCTTTCTTT CASSSHPPPRQFEAFF
TRBD2 TRBJ2-7 . TRBV11-2 TGTGCCAGCAGCCCCCGGGTAGCGGGACCCGAGCAGTACTTC CASSPRVAGPEQYF
. TRBJ1-1 . TRBV28 TGTGCCAGCAGTTTAAGAGTCGGTGTGGAAGCTTTCTTT CASSLRVGVEAFF
. TRBJ2-7 . TRBV7-9 TGTGCCAGCAGCCGTGACAGAGGGCAGTACTTC CASSRDRGQYF
TRBD2 TRBJ2-3 . TRBV7-3 TGTGCCAGCAGCTTAACTAGCGGGGGGGCTGGATTCACAGATACGCAGTATTTT CASSLTSGGAGFTDTQYF
. TRBJ2-7 . TRBV29-1 TGCAGCGAACGACTCCTACAAGGAACCTACGAGCAGTACTTC CSERLLQGTYEQYF
TRBD2 TRBJ2-2 few TRBV11-2 TGTGCCAGCAGCTTATCGGGGGGAACCGGGGAGCTGTTTTTT CASSLSGGTGELFF
TRBD1 TRBJ1-5 . TRBV15 TGTGCCACCAGCAGAGAAGGTCCGGGACAGGGATTTTATAGCAATCAGCCCCAGCATTTT CATSREGPGQGFYSNQPQHF
. TRBJ1-4 . TRBV7-9 TGTGCCAGCAGCTTAGGAGGGTTGGAAAAACTGTTTTTT CASSLGGLEKLFF
TRBD1 TRBJ1-4 . TRBV10-1 TGCGCCAGCAGGGGGGACAGGGAAATGTGGAATGAAAAACTGTTTTTT CASRGDREMWNEKLFF
. TRBJ1-3 . TRBV27 TGTGCCAGCAGTTTATCGGCCCCCGGGTACTCTGGAAACACCATATATTTT CASSLSAPGYSGNTIYF
. TRBJ2-7 . TRBV30 TGTGCCTGGAGTGTAACGGGCTACGAGCAGTACTTC CAWSVTGYEQYF
. TRBJ1-2 . TRBV6-5 TGTGCCAGCAGTTACTCGAGACCAGGGGATAACTATGGCTACACCTTC CASSYSRPGDNYGYTF
. TRBJ2-3 . TRBV1 TGCACCAGCAGCCAAGATTCTAGCGGCGGGAGCACAGATACGCAGTATTTT CTSSQDSSGGSTDTQYF
. TRBJ2-2 . TRBV7-2 TGTGCCAGCAGCTTAACTAGTTCACGGAACACCGGGGAGCTGTTTTTT CASSLTSSRNTGELFF
. TRBJ2-7 . TRBV4-1 TGCGCCAACAGCCAAGATCCACTGAACTACGAGCAGTACTTC CANSQDPLNYEQYF
TRBD2 TRBJ2-1 . TRBV7-3 TGTGCCAGCAGTCCAAGGGGACTAGCCAATGAGCAGTTCTTC CASSPRGLANEQFF
. TRBJ1-1 . TRBV7-9 TGTGCCAGCAGCTCCCGGGGGGGGATGAACACTGAAGCTTTCTTT CASSSRGGMNTEAFF